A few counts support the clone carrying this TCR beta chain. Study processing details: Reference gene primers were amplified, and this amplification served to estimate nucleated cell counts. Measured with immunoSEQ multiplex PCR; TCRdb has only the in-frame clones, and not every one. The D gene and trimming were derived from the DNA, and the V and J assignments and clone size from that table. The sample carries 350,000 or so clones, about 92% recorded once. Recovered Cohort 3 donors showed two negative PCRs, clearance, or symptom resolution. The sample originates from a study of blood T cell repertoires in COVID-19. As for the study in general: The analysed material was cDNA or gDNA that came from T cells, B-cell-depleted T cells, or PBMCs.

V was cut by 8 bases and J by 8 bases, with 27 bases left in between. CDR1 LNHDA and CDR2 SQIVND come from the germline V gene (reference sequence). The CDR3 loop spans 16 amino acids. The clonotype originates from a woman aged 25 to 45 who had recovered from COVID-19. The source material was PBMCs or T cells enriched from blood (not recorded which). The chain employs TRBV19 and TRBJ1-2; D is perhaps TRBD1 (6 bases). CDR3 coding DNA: TGTGCCAGTGCCCGAGGGGAGACAGGTAATGGACGAGGCTACACCTTC. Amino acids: CASARGETGNGRGYTF.